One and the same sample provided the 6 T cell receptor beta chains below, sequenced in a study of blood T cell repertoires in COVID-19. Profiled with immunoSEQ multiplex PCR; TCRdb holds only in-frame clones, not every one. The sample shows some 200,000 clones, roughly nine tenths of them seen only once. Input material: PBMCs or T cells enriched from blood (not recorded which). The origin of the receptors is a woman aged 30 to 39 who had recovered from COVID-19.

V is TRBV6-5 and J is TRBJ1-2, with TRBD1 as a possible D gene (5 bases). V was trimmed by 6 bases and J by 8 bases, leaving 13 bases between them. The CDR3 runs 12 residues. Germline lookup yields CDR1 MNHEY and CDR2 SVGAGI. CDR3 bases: TGTGCCAGCAGCAAAGGGGCGTCGGGCTACACCTTC. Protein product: CASSKGASGYTF.

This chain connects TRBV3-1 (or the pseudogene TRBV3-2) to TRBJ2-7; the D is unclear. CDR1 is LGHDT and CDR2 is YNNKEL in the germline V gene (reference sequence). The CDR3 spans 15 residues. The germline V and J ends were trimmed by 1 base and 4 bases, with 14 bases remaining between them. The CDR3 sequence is CASSQVGQSHYEQYF. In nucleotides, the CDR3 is TGTGCCAGCAGCCAAGTGGGCCAGTCCCATTACGAGCAGTACTTC.

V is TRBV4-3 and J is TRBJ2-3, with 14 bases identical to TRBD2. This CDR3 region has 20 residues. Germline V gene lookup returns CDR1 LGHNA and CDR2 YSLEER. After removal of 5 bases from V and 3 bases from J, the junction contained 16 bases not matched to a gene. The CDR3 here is CASSYWTSGGSVIGTDTQYF. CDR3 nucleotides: TGCGCCAGCAGCTATTGGACTAGCGGGGGGTCTGTTATCGGGACAGATACGCAGTATTTT.

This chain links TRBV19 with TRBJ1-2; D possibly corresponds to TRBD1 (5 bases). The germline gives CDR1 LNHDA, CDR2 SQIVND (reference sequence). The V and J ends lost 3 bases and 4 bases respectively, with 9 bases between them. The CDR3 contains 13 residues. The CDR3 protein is CASSIYTGYGYTF. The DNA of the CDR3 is TGTGCCAGTAGTATCTATACAGGCTATGGCTACACCTTC. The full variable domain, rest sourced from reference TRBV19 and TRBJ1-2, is DGGITQSPKYLFRKEGQNVTLSCEQNLNHDAMYWYRQDPGQGLRLIYYSQIVNDFQKGDIAEGYSVSREKKESFPLTVTSAQKNPTAFYLCASSIYTGYGYTFGSGTRLTVV.

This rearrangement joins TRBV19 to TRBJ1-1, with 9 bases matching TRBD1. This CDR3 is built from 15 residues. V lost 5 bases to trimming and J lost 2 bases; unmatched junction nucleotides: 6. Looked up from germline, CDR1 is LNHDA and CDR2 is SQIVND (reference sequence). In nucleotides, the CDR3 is TGTGCCAGTAGTGCACAGGGGGCCCGAAACACTGAAGCTTTCTTT. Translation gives CASSAQGARNTEAFF. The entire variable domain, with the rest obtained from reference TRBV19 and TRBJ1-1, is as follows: DGGITQSPKYLFRKEGQNVTLSCEQNLNHDAMYWYRQDPGQGLRLIYYSQIVNDFQKGDIAEGYSVSREKKESFPLTVTSAQKNPTAFYLCASSAQGARNTEAFFGQGTRLTVV.

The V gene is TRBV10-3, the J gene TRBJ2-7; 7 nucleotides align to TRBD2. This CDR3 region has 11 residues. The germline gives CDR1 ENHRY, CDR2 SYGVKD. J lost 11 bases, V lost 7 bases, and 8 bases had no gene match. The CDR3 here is CAIMGGEREYF. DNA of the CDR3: TGTGCCATCATGGGGGGGGAACGGGAGTACTTC.